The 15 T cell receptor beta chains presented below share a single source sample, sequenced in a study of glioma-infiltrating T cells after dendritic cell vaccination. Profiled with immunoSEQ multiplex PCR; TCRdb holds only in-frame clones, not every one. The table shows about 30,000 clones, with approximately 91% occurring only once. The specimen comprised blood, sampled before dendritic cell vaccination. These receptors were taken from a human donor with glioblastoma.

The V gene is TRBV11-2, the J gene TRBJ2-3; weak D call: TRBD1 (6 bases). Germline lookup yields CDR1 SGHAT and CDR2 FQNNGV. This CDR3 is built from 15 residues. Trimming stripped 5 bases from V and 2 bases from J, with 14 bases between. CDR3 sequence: CASSTLQGFTDTQYF. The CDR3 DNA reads TGTGCCAGCAGCACCCTACAGGGTTTCACAGATACGCAGTATTTT.

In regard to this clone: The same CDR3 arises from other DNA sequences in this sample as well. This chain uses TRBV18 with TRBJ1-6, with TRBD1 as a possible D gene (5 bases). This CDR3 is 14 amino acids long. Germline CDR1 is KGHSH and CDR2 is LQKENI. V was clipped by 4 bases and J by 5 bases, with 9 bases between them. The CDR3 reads CASSRTGDNSPLHF. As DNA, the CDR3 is TGTGCCAGCTCACGAACAGGTGATAATTCACCCCTCCACTTT. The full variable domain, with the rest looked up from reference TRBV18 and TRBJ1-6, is NAGVMQNPRHLVRRRGQEARLRCSPMKGHSHVYWYRQLPEEGLKFMVYLQKENIIDESGMPKERFSAEFPKEGPSILRIQQVVRGDSAAYFCASSRTGDNSPLHFGNGTRLTVT.

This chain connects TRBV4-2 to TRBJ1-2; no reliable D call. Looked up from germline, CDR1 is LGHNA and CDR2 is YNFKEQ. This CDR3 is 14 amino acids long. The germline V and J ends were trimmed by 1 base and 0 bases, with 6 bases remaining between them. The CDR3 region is CASSQAQSNYGYTF. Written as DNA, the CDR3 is TGTGCCAGCAGCCAAGCGCAGTCTAACTATGGCTACACCTTC.

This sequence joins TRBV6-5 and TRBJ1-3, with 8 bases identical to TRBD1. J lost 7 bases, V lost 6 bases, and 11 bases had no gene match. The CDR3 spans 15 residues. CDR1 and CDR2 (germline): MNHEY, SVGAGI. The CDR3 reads CASSPGQGRGNTIYF. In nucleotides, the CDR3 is TGTGCCAGCAGCCCCGGACAGGGACGGGGGAACACCATATATTTT.

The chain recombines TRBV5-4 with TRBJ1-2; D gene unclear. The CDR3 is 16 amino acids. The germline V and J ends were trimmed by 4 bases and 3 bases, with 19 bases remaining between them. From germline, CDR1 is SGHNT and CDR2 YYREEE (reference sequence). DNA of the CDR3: TGTGCCAGCAGCCCCGGAGGGATTGGTTCAGACTATGGCTACACCTTC. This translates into CASSPGGIGSDYGYTF.

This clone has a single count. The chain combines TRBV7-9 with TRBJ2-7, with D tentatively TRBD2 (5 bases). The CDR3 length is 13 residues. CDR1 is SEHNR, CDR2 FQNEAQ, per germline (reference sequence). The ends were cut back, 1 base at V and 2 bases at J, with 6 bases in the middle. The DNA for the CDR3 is TGTGCCAGCAGCTTAGGGACTCCCTACGAGCAGTACTTC. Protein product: CASSLGTPYEQYF.

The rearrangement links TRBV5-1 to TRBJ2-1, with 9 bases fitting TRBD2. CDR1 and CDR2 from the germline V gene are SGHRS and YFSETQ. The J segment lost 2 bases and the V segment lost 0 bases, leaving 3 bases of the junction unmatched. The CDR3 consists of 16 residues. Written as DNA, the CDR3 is TGCGCCAGCAGCTTGGTTAGCGGGGGAACCTACAATGAGCAGTTCTTC. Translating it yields CASSLVSGGTYNEQFF.

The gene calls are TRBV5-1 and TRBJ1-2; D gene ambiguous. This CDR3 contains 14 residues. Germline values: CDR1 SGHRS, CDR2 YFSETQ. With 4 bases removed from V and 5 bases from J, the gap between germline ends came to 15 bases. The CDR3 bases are TGCGCCAGCAGCACGTCAGCGCCGGGGTATGGCTACACCTTC. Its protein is CASSTSAPGYGYTF.

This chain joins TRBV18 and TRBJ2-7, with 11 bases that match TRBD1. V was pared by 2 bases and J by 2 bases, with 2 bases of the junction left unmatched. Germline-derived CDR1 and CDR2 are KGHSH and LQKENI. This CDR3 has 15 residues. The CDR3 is CASSPVDRGPYEQYF. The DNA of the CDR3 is TGTGCCAGCTCACCAGTGGACAGGGGGCCCTACGAGCAGTACTTC.

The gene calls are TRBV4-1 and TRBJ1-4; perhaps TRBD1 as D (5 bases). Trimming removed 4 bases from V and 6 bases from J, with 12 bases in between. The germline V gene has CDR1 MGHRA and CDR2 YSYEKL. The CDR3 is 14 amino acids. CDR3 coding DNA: TGCGCCAGCAGCCCGTGGGGGGGAGATGAAAAACTGTTTTTT. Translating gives CASSPWGGDEKLFF.

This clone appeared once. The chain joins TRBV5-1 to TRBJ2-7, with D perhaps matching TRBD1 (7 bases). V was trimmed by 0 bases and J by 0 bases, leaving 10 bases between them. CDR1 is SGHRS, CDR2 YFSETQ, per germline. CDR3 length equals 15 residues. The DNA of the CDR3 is TGCGCCAGCAGCTTGGGGGGGGACAGCTCCTACGAGCAGTACTTC. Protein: CASSLGGDSSYEQYF.

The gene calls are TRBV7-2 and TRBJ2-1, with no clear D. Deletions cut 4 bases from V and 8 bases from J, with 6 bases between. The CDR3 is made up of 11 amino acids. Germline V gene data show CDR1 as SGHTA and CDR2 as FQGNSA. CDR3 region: CASSSSDEQFF. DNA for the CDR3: TGTGCCAGCAGCTCCTCCGATGAGCAGTTCTTC.

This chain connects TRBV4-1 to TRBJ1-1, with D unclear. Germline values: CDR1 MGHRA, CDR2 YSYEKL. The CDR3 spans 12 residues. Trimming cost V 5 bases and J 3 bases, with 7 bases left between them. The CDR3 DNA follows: TGCGCCAGCAGCTCTCTCGACACTGAAGCTTTCTTT. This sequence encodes CASSSLDTEAFF.

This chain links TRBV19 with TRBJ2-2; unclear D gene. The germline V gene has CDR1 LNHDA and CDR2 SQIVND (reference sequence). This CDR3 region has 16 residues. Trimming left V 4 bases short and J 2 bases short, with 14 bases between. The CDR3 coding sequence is TGTGCCAGTAGTACCTTCTTAAGTAGAAACACCGGGGAGCTGTTTTTT. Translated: CASSTFLSRNTGELFF.

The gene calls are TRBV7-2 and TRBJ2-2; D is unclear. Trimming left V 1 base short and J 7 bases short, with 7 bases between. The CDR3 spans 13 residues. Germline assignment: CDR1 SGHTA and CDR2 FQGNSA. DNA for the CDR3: TGTGCCAGCAGCTTAGACTTTGGCGGGGAGCTGTTTTTT. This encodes CASSLDFGGELFF. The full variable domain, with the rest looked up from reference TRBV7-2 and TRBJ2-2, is GAGVSQSPSNKVTEKGKDVELRCDPISGHTALYWYRQSLGQGLEFLIYFQGNSAPDKSGLPSDRFSAERTGGSVSTLTIQRTQQEDSAVYLCASSLDFGGELFFGEGSRLTVL.